Here is one T cell receptor beta chain with its context. The data were taken from a study of type 1 and type 2 diabetes patients. Amplification started from genomic DNA. Multiplex PCR with 30 forward and 13 reverse primers amplified the TCR beta CDR3. TCRdb ran MiXCR on the multiplex PCR reads and lists one entry per CDR3 protein. The profile shows 250,000 to 300,000 distinct CDR3 sequences, 47% of them singletons. The sample taken for sequencing was peripheral blood mononuclear cells (PBMCs). The TCR was taken from a man aged 18 to 35 with type 2 diabetes.

CDR3 loop: CASSLIRMNSWNQHSPLHF. As DNA, the CDR3 is TGTGCCAGCAGCTTAATCAGGATGAACTCTTGGAACCAACATTCACCCCTCCACTTT. The chain links TRBV7-3 to TRBJ1-6, with D hard to call. V lost 1 base and J lost 8, with 24 bases in between. The germline gives CDR1 SGHTA, CDR2 FQGTGA. This CDR3 has 19 amino acids.